A single sample gave rise to the 24 T cell receptor beta chains below, sequenced in a study of shared clonotypes between healthy human individuals. Data came from immunoSEQ multiplex PCR; TCRdb stores just in-frame clones and leaves some out. Here the sample spans about 560,000 clones, around 77% being singletons. Sequencing used PBMCs. The source is a woman between 40 and 50 years old in good health. Some clones in this sample may be carry-over from other donors' samples.

This chain uses TRBV28 with TRBJ1-4, with D unresolved. Trimming shortened V by 4 bases and J by 6 bases, and 12 bases separated the two germline ends. The CDR3 loop spans 14 amino acids. Germline assignment: CDR1 MDHEN and CDR2 SYDVKM. As DNA, the CDR3 is TGTGCCAGCAGTTCCCGGGCCTGGGATGAAAAACTGTTTTTT. Translated, it gives CASSSRAWDEKLFF.

This clone showed up just a few times. The chain uses TRBV10-3 and TRBJ1-1, with D possibly TRBD1 on 5 matching bases. Germline CDR1 reads ENHRY; CDR2 reads SYGVKD. Deletions cut 3 bases from V and 0 bases from J, with 8 bases between. The CDR3 has 14 amino acids. The CDR3 region is CAISDGAVNTEAFF. The CDR3 coding sequence is TGTGCCATCAGTGACGGGGCGGTGAACACTGAAGCTTTCTTT.

The chain couples TRBV30 to TRBJ1-2; D is uncertain. V was pared by 5 bases and J by 2 bases, with 9 bases between. Germline V CDR1 and CDR2: GTSNPN, SVGIG (reference sequence). The CDR3 has 12 amino acids. The CDR3 DNA reads as TGTGCCTGGGCGGTCGGGAACTATGGCTACACCTTC. Translating it yields CAWAVGNYGYTF.

The V gene is TRBV7-3, the J gene TRBJ2-1, with 10 bases matching TRBD2. The CDR3 is 15 residues long. Germline CDR1 reads SGHTA; CDR2 reads FQGTGA. V dropped 6 bases and J dropped 3; count of bases not matched to a gene: 5. This CDR3 is CASSQTSGDYNEQFF. DNA for the CDR3: TGTGCCAGCAGTCAAACTAGCGGGGACTACAATGAGCAGTTCTTC. The complete variable domain, with remaining parts taken from reference TRBV7-3 and TRBJ2-1, reads GAGVSQTPSNKVTEKGKYVELRCDPISGHTALYWYRQSLGQGPEFLIYFQGTGAADDSGLPNDRFFAVRPEGSVSTLKIQRTERGDSAVYLCASSQTSGDYNEQFFGPGTRLTVL.

The V gene is TRBV7-2, the J gene TRBJ1-2; no reliable D call. The CDR3 consists of 14 residues. V gave up 0 bases and J gave up 10 bases, with 15 bases separating them. In germline, CDR1 is SGHTA, CDR2 FQGNSA. The CDR3 nucleotides read TGTGCCAGCAGCTTAGCCCCTCCGAGGGTAGACTACACCTTC. Protein product: CASSLAPPRVDYTF.

The chain carries TRBV6-5 and TRBJ1-1; 12 bases agree with TRBD1. V lost 6 bases, J lost 4 bases, and 3 bases stayed unmatched. CDR1 is MNHEY and CDR2 is SVGAGI in the germline V gene. The CDR3 loop spans 14 amino acids. CDR3 in amino acids: CASRLGQGATEAFF. CDR3 sequence (DNA): TGTGCCAGCAGATTGGGACAGGGGGCCACTGAAGCTTTCTTT.

The chain has TRBV25-1 and TRBJ2-3; D is possibly TRBD2 (6 bases). The germline gives CDR1 MGHDK, CDR2 SYGVNS. The CDR3 length is 17 residues. The V and J ends lost 5 bases and 4 bases respectively, with 22 bases between them. CDR3 amino acids: CASSQPRGTSGADTQYF. As DNA, the CDR3 is TGTGCCAGCAGTCAACCAAGGGGAACATCGGGGGCAGATACGCAGTATTTT.

The V call is TRBV19, the J call TRBJ2-7, with TRBD1 matching 8 bases. The CDR3 extends over 13 amino acids. The junction had 5 bases not matched to a gene; V was cut back by 5 bases and J by 5 bases. Germline V gives CDR1 LNHDA, CDR2 SQIVND (reference sequence). This CDR3 is CASSYSDRDEQYF. CDR3 in DNA: TGTGCCAGTAGTTACTCGGACAGGGACGAGCAGTACTTC.

Of note for this clone: It differs at one base from a far larger clone, so likely a read error. At the DNA level, this CDR3 is encoded by other sequences in the same sample as well. The CDR3 DNA reads TGTGCCAGCAGCGGGACGGGGACCTCTGGAAACACCATATATTTT. It codes for CASSGTGTSGNTIYF. V gene TRBV7-3 combines with J gene TRBJ1-3; D possibly corresponds to TRBD1 (5 bases). The CDR3 spans 15 residues. V lost 5 bases and J lost 0, with 11 bases in between. Germline V gene sequence: CDR1 SGHTA, CDR2 FQGTGA.

This sequence joins TRBV6-6 and TRBJ2-4; D perhaps matches TRBD1 (6 bases). Per the germline V gene, CDR1 is MNHNY and CDR2 is SVGAGI (reference sequence). V dropped 6 bases and J dropped 4 bases, with 10 bases sitting between them. CDR3 size: 13 residues. CDR3 nucleotides: TGTGCCAGCAGAGGGCAGGGGAAAAACATTCAGTACTTC. It specifies CASRGQGKNIQYF.

This sequence joins TRBV30 and TRBJ1-2; TRBD1 aligns across 12 bases. V lost 2 bases and J lost 6; bases outside the gene matches: 4. Germline CDR1 GTSNPN, CDR2 SVGIG (reference sequence). CDR3 length: 14 amino acids. In DNA form, the CDR3 reads TGTGCCTGGAGTAGGGACAGGGGGCGCGATGGCTACACCTTC. It encodes CAWSRDRGRDGYTF. The full variable domain, its missing parts supplied by reference TRBV30 and TRBJ1-2, is SQTIHQWPATLVQPVGSPLSLECTVEGTSNPNLYWYRQAAGRGLQLLFYSVGIGQISSEVPQNLSASRPQDRQFILSSKKLLLSDSGFYLCAWSRDRGRDGYTFGSGTRLTVV.

This sequence joins TRBV5-1 and TRBJ2-1; D perhaps matches TRBD1 (6 bases). The germline CDR1 and CDR2 sequences are SGHRS and YFSETQ. V shed 0 bases and J shed 5 bases, with 18 bases lying between them. This CDR3 spans 17 amino acids. The CDR3 DNA sequence: TGCGCCAGCAGCTTGGGATACACAGGGAAAATGGACAATGAGCAGTTCTTC. Encoded protein: CASSLGYTGKMDNEQFF.

The V gene is TRBV28, the J gene TRBJ2-5; D is unresolved. The DNA end lines up better with TRBJ2-7; the J call may be wrong. CDR3 length: 13 residues. CDR1 and CDR2 (germline): MDHEN, SYDVKM. CDR3 in DNA: TGTGCTACCCTGGGTCAATTAAGCTACGAGCAGTACTTC. Residues: CATLGQLSYEQYF.

The chain combines TRBV2 with TRBJ1-5; D gene unclear. This CDR3 comprises 15 residues. Germline assignment: CDR1 SNHLY and CDR2 FYNNEI. V shed 1 base and J shed 5 bases, with 12 bases lying between them. CDR3 bases: TGTGCCAGCAGTGAAGGGGGATTCAGCGATCAGCCCCAGCATTTT. Encoded protein: CASSEGGFSDQPQHF.

This sequence joins TRBV28 and TRBJ2-7; 9 bases are a match to TRBD2. The V gene's germline CDR1 is MDHEN and CDR2 SYDVKM. The CDR3 covers 15 residues. J lost 2 bases, V lost 4 bases, and 6 bases had no gene match. The CDR3 nucleotides read TGTGCCAGCAGTTCCCCAGCGGGAGGAGCCTACGAGCAGTACTTC. Translated: CASSSPAGGAYEQYF.

The chain couples TRBV11-2 to TRBJ2-3; 7 positions match TRBD2. The V gene end was trimmed by 10 bases and the J gene end by 7 bases; junction bases not matched to a gene: 11. Germline V gene lookup returns CDR1 SGHAT and CDR2 FQNNGV. This CDR3 comprises 13 residues. The CDR3 DNA reads TGTGCCACCGTCTTGGGGGAGGGTCATACGCAGTATTTT. This gives the protein CATVLGEGHTQYF.

The rearrangement links TRBV5-6 to TRBJ2-5, with D perhaps matching TRBD2 (5 bases). Germline V lookup: CDR1 SGHDT, CDR2 YYEEEE. Trimming removed 0 bases at V and 1 base at J, with 7 bases between. The CDR3 has 14 residues. CDR3 region: CASSLGTSQETQYF. The CDR3 DNA is TGTGCCAGCAGCTTGGGCACTAGCCAAGAGACCCAGTACTTC.

At least ten counts were recorded for this clone. The chain recombines TRBV30 with TRBJ2-6; 9 bases line up with TRBD1. Germline V gene sequence: CDR1 GTSNPN, CDR2 SVGIG (reference sequence). CDR3 length: 12 amino acids. The V gene end was trimmed by 2 bases and the J gene end by 11 bases; junction bases not matched to a gene: 1. The CDR3 DNA is TGTGCCTGGAGTCGGACAGGGGACGTCCTGACTTTC. Its protein is CAWSRTGDVLTF. The full variable domain, in which reference TRBV30 and TRBJ2-6 provide the parts outside the CDR3, is SQTIHQWPATLVQPVGSPLSLECTVEGTSNPNLYWYRQAAGRGLQLLFYSVGIGQISSEVPQNLSASRPQDRQFILSSKKLLLSDSGFYLCAWSRTGDVLTFGAGSRLTVL.

This clone was seen a few times. The chain links TRBV30 to TRBJ1-2, with a tentative D call TRBD1 (5 bases). Germline CDR1 is GTSNPN and CDR2 is SVGIG (reference sequence). The CDR3 totals 14 residues. V was trimmed by 0 bases and J by 8 bases, leaving 16 bases between them. The CDR3 nucleotides read TGTGCCTGGAGTGTGCGGATCCAGGGACGGGGCTACACCTTC. It encodes CAWSVRIQGRGYTF.

The chain couples TRBV12-5 to TRBJ2-5; 11 bases fit TRBD2. J was trimmed by 1 base and V by 5 bases; bases with no gene match: 18. This CDR3 has 20 residues. Germline V lookup: CDR1 LGHNT, CDR2 FRNRAP. The CDR3 loop reads CASGPRGSSLAGVTQETQYF. CDR3 sequence (DNA): TGTGCTAGTGGTCCAAGGGGCTCCTCACTAGCGGGAGTAACCCAAGAGACCCAGTACTTC.

This chain uses TRBV27 with TRBJ2-3; 14 nucleotides agree with TRBD2. Per the germline V gene, CDR1 is MNHEY and CDR2 is SMNVEV (reference sequence). CDR3 length: 13 residues. V lost 8 bases and J lost 6; bases outside the gene matches: 1. The CDR3 DNA reads TGTGCCAGCCGGACTAGCGGGAGGGATACGCAGTATTTT. Amino acids: CASRTSGRDTQYF.

The gene calls are TRBV7-9 and TRBJ2-1; TRBD2 matches 9 bases. Germline trimming cut 0 bases from V and 2 bases from J; bases unmatched to any gene: 2. This CDR3 region has 16 residues. Germline CDR1 is SEHNR and CDR2 is FQNEAQ (reference sequence). The CDR3 DNA follows: TGTGCCAGCAGCTTAGCGGGCGGGAGGGCCTACAATGAGCAGTTCTTC. Protein: CASSLAGGRAYNEQFF. The whole variable domain, filled in from reference TRBV7-9 and TRBJ2-1, reads DTGVSQNPRHKITKRGQNVTFRCDPISEHNRLYWYRQTLGQGPEFLTYFQNEAQLEKSRLLSDRFSAERPKGSFSTLEIQRTEQGDSAMYLCASSLAGGRAYNEQFFGPGTRLTVL.

V usage is TRBV10-3 and J usage is TRBJ2-2, with a tentative D call TRBD2 (6 bases). The CDR3 runs 16 residues. Germline V gene sequence: CDR1 ENHRY, CDR2 SYGVKD. V was cut by 6 bases and J by 4 bases, with 18 bases left in between. The CDR3 region has the DNA TGTGCCATCAGCCCCCGATTACTAGCTCCCACCGGGGAGCTGTTTTTT. It yields the protein CAISPRLLAPTGELFF.

V gene TRBV5-1 combines with J gene TRBJ2-3; D is undetermined. V was clipped by 4 bases and J by 2 bases, with 5 bases between them. Germline-derived CDR1 and CDR2 are SGHRS and YFSETQ. The CDR3 is 12 amino acids. CDR3 residues: CASSPPTDTQYF. CDR3 sequence (DNA): TGCGCCAGCAGCCCTCCCACAGATACGCAGTATTTT.